The next 16 T cell receptor beta chains were all read from a single sample in a study of T cell repertoires in cytomegalovirus infection. TCRdb redid the calling of the reads with MiXCR, one entry per CDR3 protein. This table holds roughly 320,000 distinct CDR3 sequences, more than 8% found once. Sequenced material: PBMCs. These receptors originate from a human donor in good health (CMV status not recorded). Some clones in this sample may be carry-over from other donors' samples.

This clonotype was recorded at least ten times. The chain employs TRBV7-6 and TRBJ2-1, with 7 nucleotides matching TRBD2. The CDR3 is made up of 15 amino acids. Germline V CDR1 and CDR2: SGHVS, FNYEAQ. With V trimmed by 5 bases and J by 0 bases, 4 bases remained unmatched. CDR3 in amino acids: CASSRAGSSYNEQFF. CDR3 nucleotides: TGTGCCAGCAGCAGAGCGGGAAGCTCCTACAATGAGCAGTTCTTC.

This clonotype was recorded a few times. The rearrangement uses TRBV20-1 and TRBJ2-1; 9 bases match TRBD2. With 3 bases clipped from V and 10 bases from J, the junction kept 13 bases outside the gene matches. Germline V gives CDR1 DFQATT, CDR2 SNEGSKA (reference sequence). This CDR3 is built from 15 residues. The CDR3 here is CSASLLSSGRREQFF. As DNA, the CDR3 is TGCAGTGCTAGCCTCTTAAGTAGCGGGAGACGGGAGCAGTTCTTC.

The chain combines TRBV12-3 or TRBV12-4 with TRBJ2-1, with D hard to call. The CDR3 spans 14 residues. Trimming removed 5 bases from V and 7 bases from J, with 15 bases in between. The CDR3 DNA reads as TGTGCCAGCAGTCGCACCCTCGTGGGTAATGAGCAGTTCTTC. This sequence encodes CASSRTLVGNEQFF.

Many counts were recorded for this clonotype. This chain joins TRBV20-1 and TRBJ1-1; D perhaps matches TRBD1 (6 bases). Trimming pared 5 bases from V and 4 bases from J, leaving 11 bases between. The CDR3 is 12 amino acids. Germline V CDR1 and CDR2: DFQATT, SNEGSKA (reference sequence). The CDR3 sequence is CSAQEGGTEAFF. The CDR3 DNA follows: TGCAGTGCTCAAGAAGGGGGCACTGAAGCTTTCTTT.

This clonotype was found many times. The chain carries TRBV7-2 and TRBJ2-1; D is uncertain. The CDR3 totals 11 residues. Germline assignment: CDR1 SGHTA and CDR2 FQGNSA. V was shortened by 4 bases and J by 5 bases, with 3 bases between the two germline ends. This CDR3 is CASSSHNEQFF. The CDR3 coding sequence is TGTGCCAGCAGCTCGCACAATGAGCAGTTCTTC.

The chain combines TRBV7-3 with TRBJ2-1; D possibly corresponds to TRBD2 (5 bases). With 6 bases removed from V and 10 bases from J, the gap between germline ends came to 22 bases. This CDR3 has 15 residues. The germline gives CDR1 SGHTA, CDR2 FQGTGA. The CDR3 protein is CASRFGIGSTNEQFF. CDR3 bases: TGTGCCAGCAGATTCGGGATCGGCAGTACAAACGAGCAGTTCTTC.

This clonotype was detected only a few times. The chain links TRBV7-8 to TRBJ2-5, with D possibly TRBD2 on 6 matching bases. The CDR3 has 13 residues. The ends were cut back, 5 bases at V and 4 bases at J, with 11 bases in the middle. Looked up from germline, CDR1 is SGHVS and CDR2 is FQNEAQ. The CDR3 loop reads CASSIFGGETQYF. CDR3 coding DNA: TGTGCCAGCAGCATCTTCGGGGGAGAGACCCAGTACTTC.

The chain links TRBV5-1 to TRBJ1-1, with 7 positions matching TRBD1. The ends lost 1 base at V and 5 bases at J; junction bases unmatched: 5. The CDR3 is 14 amino acids. Germline V gives CDR1 SGHRS, CDR2 YFSETQ. The CDR3 here is CASSLTGAGTEAFF. CDR3 DNA: TGCGCCAGCAGCTTGACAGGGGCTGGGACTGAAGCTTTCTTT.

The CDR3 DNA is TGTGCCAGCAGTTACCACATGGGGCCTGTGAACACCGGGGAGCTGTTTTTT. Encoded protein: CASSYHMGPVNTGELFF. The chain uses TRBV7-3 and TRBJ2-2; maybe TRBD1 (5 bases). The germline V gene encodes CDR1 SGHTA and CDR2 FQGTGA. The V end was cut by 6 bases, the J end by 1 base, with 18 bases between. The CDR3 runs 17 residues. Full variable domain (remainder filled in from reference TRBV7-3 and TRBJ2-2): GAGVSQTPSNKVTEKGKYVELRCDPISGHTALYWYRQSLGQGPEFLIYFQGTGAADDSGLPNDRFFAVRPEGSVSTLKIQRTERGDSAVYLCASSYHMGPVNTGELFFGEGSRLTVL.

This clonotype was observed many times. The chain's CDR3 is CASSPDSYNEQFF. The CDR3 region has the DNA TGTGCCAGCTCACCCGACAGTTACAATGAGCAGTTCTTC. This chain uses TRBV18 with TRBJ2-1; a possible D gene is TRBD1 (5 bases). V dropped 3 bases and J dropped 4 bases, with 7 bases sitting between them. The CDR3 has 13 amino acids. Germline CDR1 is KGHSH and CDR2 is LQKENI.

The genes are TRBV20-1 and TRBJ2-1; the match to TRBD2 covers 9 bases. This CDR3 is 15 amino acids long. Looked up from germline, CDR1 is DFQATT and CDR2 is SNEGSKA (reference sequence). Germline trimming cut 4 bases from V and 4 bases from J; bases unmatched to any gene: 8. As DNA, the CDR3 is TGCAGTGCTACCACGGGACTAGCAGTATACAATGAGCAGTTCTTC. This translates into CSATTGLAVYNEQFF.

The rearrangement uses TRBV6-2 or TRBV6-3 and TRBJ1-3; D gene unclear. The germline V gene has CDR1 MNHEY and CDR2 SVGEGT. Trimming pared 8 bases from V and 0 bases from J, leaving 8 bases between. This CDR3 has 13 amino acids. Here the CDR3 reads CASHFISGNTIYF. The CDR3 nucleotides are TGTGCCAGCCACTTTATCTCTGGAAACACCATATATTTT.

In the case of this clonotype: A read error may account for a junction end that differs from germline. The chain couples TRBV15 to TRBJ2-7, with a tentative D call TRBD2 (5 bases). There are 16 residues in the CDR3. In germline, CDR1 is LNHNV, CDR2 YYDKDF (reference sequence). CDR3 coding DNA: TGTGCCACCAGCAGAGATCTGGCGGACTTGATCTACGGGCAGTACTTC. Amino acid sequence: CATSRDLADLIYGQYF.

A few counts support this clonotype. The chain employs TRBV28 and TRBJ1-1, with 7 bases lining up with TRBD1. Germline V CDR1 and CDR2: MDHEN, SYDVKM. The V gene end was trimmed by 4 bases and the J gene end by 5 bases; junction bases not matched to a gene: 16. This CDR3 contains 17 residues. CDR3 region: CASSSPSYRGMGTEAFF. The CDR3 DNA reads TGTGCCAGCAGTTCCCCCTCATACAGGGGAATGGGGACTGAAGCTTTCTTT. Full variable domain (outside the CDR3, taken from reference TRBV28 and TRBJ1-1): DVKVTQSSRYLVKRTGEKVFLECVQDMDHENMFWYRQDPGLGLRLIYFSYDVKMKEKGDIPEGYSVSREKKERFSLILESASTNQTSMYLCASSSPSYRGMGTEAFFGQGTRLTVV.

There are many counts of this clonotype. The chain couples TRBV7-6 to TRBJ2-3; 10 bases line up with TRBD2. Unmatched junction bases numbered 5, after V lost 5 bases and J lost 0 bases. Germline V gives CDR1 SGHVS, CDR2 FNYEAQ. The length of the CDR3 is 16 residues. CDR3 in amino acids: CASSPRTSGSTDTQYF. Here the CDR3 DNA reads TGTGCCAGCAGCCCGAGGACTAGCGGTAGCACAGATACGCAGTATTTT.

A note on this clonotype: The germline gene is not matched at one end of the junction; a read error may be the cause. V gene TRBV20-1 combines with J gene TRBJ2-1; possible D gene TRBD1, 5 bases. In germline, CDR1 is DFQATT, CDR2 SNEGSKA (reference sequence). CDR3 length: 11 residues. The CDR3 loop reads CSARPQGSQHF. The CDR3 DNA follows: TGCAGTGCTAGACCTCAGGGCTCTCAACACTTC.